Each of the 9 T cell receptor beta chains below was sequenced from the same sample in a study of shared clonotypes between healthy human individuals. The protocol was immunoSEQ multiplex PCR, while the TCRdb copy is restricted to in-frame clones and leaves out a portion. The table records roughly 1 million clones, under 80% of them present only once. Sequenced sample: memory CD4+ T cells sorted from blood. Sample subset: CD45RA-negative fraction. Receptors were obtained from a man between 18 and 35 years old in good health.

V usage is TRBV9 and J usage is TRBJ2-7, with 8 bases lining up with TRBD1. CDR3 length equals 15 residues. V trimming: 3 bases; J trimming: 5 bases; junction bases outside the gene matches: 10. Germline CDR1 is SGDLS and CDR2 is YYNGEE. Here the CDR3 DNA reads TGTGCCAGCAGCGGGCAGGGGGCTAGGGGTGACGAGCAGTACTTC. Its translation: CASSGQGARGDEQYF.

The CDR3 here is CASRQPGQGSTDTQYF. CDR3 DNA sequence: TGTGCCAGCAGGCAACCGGGACAGGGGAGCACAGATACGCAGTATTTT. J is TRBJ2-3 and V is TRBV2, with 10 bases identical to TRBD1. From germline, CDR1 is SNHLY and CDR2 FYNNEI. The V segment lost 6 bases and the J segment 0 bases; nucleotides outside the gene matches: 6. The CDR3 spans 16 residues.

CDR3 sequence (DNA): TGTGCCAGCAGCCAAGAACTGTCCGGAGGGGTCTACACCTTC. Encoded protein: CASSQELSGGVYTF. This chain connects TRBV4-2 to TRBJ1-2, with D perhaps TRBD1 (5 bases). Trimming stripped 0 bases from V and 10 bases from J, with 15 bases between. In germline, CDR1 is LGHNA, CDR2 YNFKEQ. This CDR3 is built from 14 residues.

The chain is built from TRBV4-1 and TRBJ2-5; TRBD1 aligns across 12 bases. Trimming at V came to 6 bases and at J to 4 bases, leaving 3 bases not matched to a gene. This CDR3 has 14 amino acids. The germline gives CDR1 MGHRA, CDR2 YSYEKL. Here the CDR3 reads CASRGTGGSETQYF. In DNA form, the CDR3 reads TGCGCCAGCAGGGGGACAGGGGGCTCAGAGACCCAGTACTTC.

The V call is TRBV18, the J call TRBJ1-5; D is unclear. Per germline, CDR1 KGHSH and CDR2 LQKENI. Trimming cost V 6 bases and J 5 bases, with 8 bases left between them. CDR3 length equals 12 residues. As DNA, the CDR3 is TGTGCCAGCTCCCACCCCGATCAGCCCCAGCATTTT. Amino acid sequence: CASSHPDQPQHF.

J is TRBJ1-1 and V is TRBV10-2, with D tentatively TRBD1 (5 bases). CDR3 length equals 11 residues. V gave up 8 bases and J gave up 1 base, with 5 bases separating them. Germline values: CDR1 WSHSY, CDR2 SAAADI. The DNA of the CDR3 is TGCGCCAGCGGGGGGAACACTGAAGCTTTCTTT. Residues: CASGGNTEAFF.

The chain combines TRBV25-1 with TRBJ1-6; 7 positions match TRBD1. There are 15 residues in the CDR3. CDR1 MGHDK and CDR2 SYGVNS come from the germline V gene. Unmatched junction bases numbered 9, after V lost 8 bases and J lost 5 bases. Here the CDR3 DNA reads TGTGCCAGCGGCCTAACAGGGGCCAATAATTCACCCCTCCACTTT. Translated, it gives CASGLTGANNSPLHF.

This clone was found once. The chain links TRBV11-3 to TRBJ2-7; no firm D call. The CDR3 has 13 residues. The germline CDR1 and CDR2 sequences are SGHNT and YENEEA. V lost 5 bases and J 2 bases, leaving 10 bases between the germline ends. In DNA, the CDR3 is TGTGCCAGCAGCCTCCGGAGTACCTACGAGCAGTACTTC. Protein: CASSLRSTYEQYF.

To note about this clone: This same CDR3 is encoded by further DNA sequences in the sample. This chain uses TRBV6-5 with TRBJ2-4, with TRBD1 matching 8 bases. The germline V gene encodes CDR1 MNHEY and CDR2 SVGAGI. V shed 2 bases, J shed 6 bases, and the junction held 3 bases outside the gene matches. This CDR3 comprises 14 residues. For the CDR3, the DNA is TGTGCCAGCAGTTACACAGGGGGAAGAAACATTCAGTACTTC. It translates to CASSYTGGRNIQYF.